These 21 T cell receptor beta chains came from one sample sequenced in a study of somatic mutations in cytotoxic T cells in rheumatoid arthritis. The assay was immunoSEQ multiplex PCR, and TCRdb's table has in-frame clones only and misses some. The sample records 20,000 to 25,000 clones, roughly 80% being singletons. The sequenced material came from CD8+ T cells sorted from blood. These receptors all stem from an adult with rheumatoid arthritis.

DNA for the CDR3: TGTGCCAGCAGTGTACTACAGGGGTCTGGAAACACCATATATTTT. It codes for CASSVLQGSGNTIYF. The chain carries TRBV6-1 and TRBJ1-3; TRBD1 matches 7 bases. Germline V gives CDR1 MNHNS, CDR2 SASEGT. Trimming took 4 bases from V and 1 from J; bases not matched to a gene: 4. The CDR3 has 15 amino acids.

The rearrangement uses TRBV14 and TRBJ2-7; D unresolved. Germline values: CDR1 SGHDN, CDR2 FVKESK. The CDR3 has 15 residues. Trimming stripped 3 bases from V and 2 bases from J, with 14 bases between. The CDR3 DNA reads TGTGCCAGCAGCCAGGGGTATCCAGAGACCTACGAGCAGTACTTC. It encodes CASSQGYPETYEQYF.

The V and J genes are TRBV10-3 and TRBJ1-1, with unresolved D. The CDR3 extends over 14 amino acids. The V end was cut by 6 bases, the J end by 3 bases, with 14 bases between. Germline V gene lookup returns CDR1 ENHRY and CDR2 SYGVKD. The CDR3, as DNA: TGTGCCATCAGCGGGAGGGCCTACGACACTGAAGCTTTCTTT. Its translation: CAISGRAYDTEAFF.

By share, this clone ranks as medium-sized. The gene calls are TRBV2 and TRBJ2-7; D might be TRBD1 (5 bases). Germline V CDR1 and CDR2: SNHLY, FYNNEI. The ends were cut back, 6 bases at V and 3 bases at J, with 9 bases in the middle. There are 12 residues in the CDR3. CDR3 bases: TGTGCCAGCAGACCCGACAGCTACGAGCAGTACTTC. It is translated as CASRPDSYEQYF.

This chain joins TRBV10-3 and TRBJ2-7, with TRBD1 matching 7 bases. The germline CDR1 and CDR2 sequences are ENHRY and SYGVKD. The CDR3 contains 15 residues. After removal of 0 bases from V and 6 bases from J, the junction contained 8 bases not matched to a gene. The CDR3 loop is CAISESMTGFLEQYF. The CDR3 coding sequence is TGTGCCATCAGTGAGTCAATGACAGGGTTCCTCGAGCAGTACTTC.

The genes are TRBV13 and TRBJ1-1; 8 bases match TRBD1. The CDR3 is made up of 15 amino acids. Germline trimming cut 4 bases from V and 3 bases from J; bases unmatched to any gene: 7. The germline V gene encodes CDR1 PRHDT and CDR2 FYEKMQ (reference sequence). CDR3 DNA: TGTGCCAGCAGCTCTATGCCGACAGGGGACACTGAAGCTTTCTTT. This sequence encodes CASSSMPTGDTEAFF. The whole variable domain, filled in from reference TRBV13 and TRBJ1-1, reads AAGVIQSPRHLIKEKRETATLKCYPIPRHDTVYWYQQGPGQDPQFLISFYEKMQSDKGSIPDRFSAQQFSDYHSELNMSSLELGDSALYFCASSSMPTGDTEAFFGQGTRLTVV.

As regards this clone: The junction departs from germline at one end; a sequencing error may be responsible. V gene TRBV10-3 combines with J gene TRBJ1-2; D is possibly TRBD1 (6 bases). This CDR3 is built from 15 residues. Germline V CDR1 and CDR2: ENHRY, SYGVKD. The CDR3 reads CSNRNKRTGCYGYTF. The CDR3 coding sequence is TGCTCCAACCGAAACAAACGAACAGGGTGCTATGGCTACACCTTC.

This clone has a single count. The rearrangement links TRBV5-1 to TRBJ1-4, with D unresolved. The germline gives CDR1 SGHRS, CDR2 YFSETQ. The CDR3 is 13 amino acids. V was trimmed by 0 bases and J by 3 bases, leaving 3 bases between them. The CDR3 coding sequence is TGCGCCAGCAGCTTGGTACCTAATGAAAAACTGTTTTTT. Amino acids: CASSLVPNEKLFF. Full variable domain (missing parts from reference TRBV5-1 and TRBJ1-4): KAGVTQTPRYLIKTRGQQVTLSCSPISGHRSVSWYQQTPGQGLQFLFEYFSETQRNKGNFPGRFSGRQFSNSRSEMNVSTLELGDSALYLCASSLVPNEKLFFGSGTQLSVL.

The genes are TRBV6-5 and TRBJ2-5; D is possibly TRBD1 or TRBD2 (5 bases each). Trimming pared 4 bases from V and 1 base from J, leaving 13 bases between. This CDR3 contains 15 residues. The V gene's germline CDR1 is MNHEY and CDR2 SVGAGI. This CDR3 is CASSLIWGFQETQYF. Written as DNA, the CDR3 is TGTGCCAGCAGTTTAATTTGGGGGTTCCAAGAGACCCAGTACTTC.

The rearrangement joins TRBV7-9 to TRBJ2-2; 15 positions match TRBD2. CDR3 length equals 16 residues. Germline-derived CDR1 and CDR2 are SEHNR and FQNEAQ (reference sequence). V dropped 6 bases and J dropped 5; count of bases not matched to a gene: 4. CDR3 region: CASRSGLAGGTGELFF. The DNA for the CDR3 is TGTGCCAGCAGATCTGGACTAGCGGGGGGGACCGGGGAGCTGTTTTTT.

The V call is TRBV7-6, the J call TRBJ2-2, with 15 bases fitting TRBD2. The CDR3 covers 18 residues. V was clipped by 6 bases and J by 2 bases; unmatched bases: 7. Germline V CDR1 and CDR2: SGHVS, FNYEAQ. DNA for the CDR3: TGTGCCAGCAGTCCCGGGACTAGCGGGGGGTATAACACCGGGGAGCTGTTTTTT. The encoded protein is CASSPGTSGGYNTGELFF.

The rearrangement uses TRBV7-6 and TRBJ1-3; no definite D call. Per the germline V gene, CDR1 is SGHVS and CDR2 is FNYEAQ. This CDR3 comprises 13 residues. V gave up 1 base and J gave up 4 bases, with 5 bases separating them. In DNA form, the CDR3 reads TGTGCCAGCAGCTTAGAACGGGGAAACACCATATATTTT. Its protein is CASSLERGNTIYF.

This chain joins TRBV4-1 and TRBJ2-3; 9 bases align to TRBD2. CDR3 length equals 18 residues. The ends lost 5 bases at V and 2 bases at J; junction bases unmatched: 14. Germline CDR1 MGHRA, CDR2 YSYEKL. The CDR3 bases are TGCGCCAGCAGCGACTACCCGGGAGCGGGGGGCCACACAGATACGCAGTATTTT. Translated: CASSDYPGAGGHTDTQYF.

J is TRBJ1-2 and V is TRBV5-4; 8 bases are a match to TRBD1. Germline CDR1 is SGHNT and CDR2 is YYREEE (reference sequence). The junction had 4 bases not matched to a gene; V was cut back by 4 bases and J by 2 bases. The length of the CDR3 is 14 residues. Written as DNA, the CDR3 is TGTGCCAGCAGCGCAGGGGGCGGGAACTATGGCTACACCTTC. This sequence encodes CASSAGGGNYGYTF.

V and J are TRBV7-9 and TRBJ2-7; D may be TRBD1 (5 bases). Germline V lookup: CDR1 SEHNR, CDR2 FQNEAQ (reference sequence). Trimming left V 5 bases short and J 2 bases short, with 13 bases between. The CDR3 runs to 14 residues. CDR3 nucleotides: TGTGCCAGCAGCCCCACTTGGGGCACCTACGAGCAGTACTTC. Translating it yields CASSPTWGTYEQYF.

V is TRBV5-6 and J is TRBJ1-1; D is possibly TRBD1 (5 bases). From germline, CDR1 is SGHDT and CDR2 YYEEEE. Trimming took 1 base from V and 4 from J, leaving 8 bases between them. The CDR3 totals 13 residues. In nucleotides, the CDR3 is TGTGCCAGCAGCTTGCAAGGGGCCACTGAAGCTTTCTTT. This translates into CASSLQGATEAFF.

The rearrangement links TRBV14 to TRBJ1-2; no definite D call. The V gene lost 0 bases and the J gene lost 4 bases, with 6 bases spanning the gap. There are 13 residues in the CDR3. Germline loops: CDR1 SGHDN, CDR2 FVKESK. This chain's CDR3 is CASSQDPPYGYTF. The CDR3 DNA reads as TGTGCCAGCAGCCAAGACCCCCCCTATGGCTACACCTTC.

This clone was seen once. This rearrangement joins TRBV5-4 to TRBJ2-3; TRBD2 aligns across 7 bases. This CDR3 contains 14 residues. CDR1 and CDR2 (germline): SGHNT, YYREEE (reference sequence). V was pared by 3 bases and J by 8 bases, with 9 bases of the junction left unmatched. The DNA of the CDR3 is TGTGCCAGCAGCTGGGGCACCAGGGAGGGTACGCAGTATTTT. Translation: CASSWGTREGTQYF.

The chain is built from TRBV6-1 and TRBJ1-2, with 9 bases that match TRBD1. CDR3 length: 14 residues. Germline V gene data show CDR1 as MNHNS and CDR2 as SASEGT. The V and J ends lost 8 bases and 4 bases, in that order; junction bases with no gene match: 8. The CDR3 coding sequence is TGTGCCAGCGTTACGGGACAGGGTGGCTATGGCTACACCTTC. This gives the protein CASVTGQGGYGYTF.

This chain links TRBV7-9 with TRBJ2-1; 11 positions match TRBD2. The CDR3 loop spans 15 amino acids. The V gene end was trimmed by 5 bases and the J gene end by 11 bases; junction bases not matched to a gene: 11. Germline V CDR1 and CDR2: SEHNR, FQNEAQ (reference sequence). The CDR3: CASSPSLAGGWKQFF. The DNA for the CDR3 is TGTGCCAGCAGCCCCAGCCTAGCGGGGGGCTGGAAGCAGTTCTTC. The entire variable domain, with the rest obtained from reference TRBV7-9 and TRBJ2-1, is as follows: DTGVSQNPRHKITKRGQNVTFRCDPISEHNRLYWYRQTLGQGPEFLTYFQNEAQLEKSRLLSDRFSAERPKGSFSTLEIQRTEQGDSAMYLCASSPSLAGGWKQFFGPGTRLTVL.

Remarks on this clone: A junction boundary mismatches the germline segment, possibly from a read error. The chain combines TRBV2 with TRBJ2-7; no clear D. Per the germline V gene, CDR1 is SNHLY and CDR2 is FYNNEI. The CDR3 runs to 11 residues. The CDR3 here is CASSPSHEQYF. DNA of the CDR3: TGTGCCAGCAGTCCCTCCCACGAGCAGTACTTC.